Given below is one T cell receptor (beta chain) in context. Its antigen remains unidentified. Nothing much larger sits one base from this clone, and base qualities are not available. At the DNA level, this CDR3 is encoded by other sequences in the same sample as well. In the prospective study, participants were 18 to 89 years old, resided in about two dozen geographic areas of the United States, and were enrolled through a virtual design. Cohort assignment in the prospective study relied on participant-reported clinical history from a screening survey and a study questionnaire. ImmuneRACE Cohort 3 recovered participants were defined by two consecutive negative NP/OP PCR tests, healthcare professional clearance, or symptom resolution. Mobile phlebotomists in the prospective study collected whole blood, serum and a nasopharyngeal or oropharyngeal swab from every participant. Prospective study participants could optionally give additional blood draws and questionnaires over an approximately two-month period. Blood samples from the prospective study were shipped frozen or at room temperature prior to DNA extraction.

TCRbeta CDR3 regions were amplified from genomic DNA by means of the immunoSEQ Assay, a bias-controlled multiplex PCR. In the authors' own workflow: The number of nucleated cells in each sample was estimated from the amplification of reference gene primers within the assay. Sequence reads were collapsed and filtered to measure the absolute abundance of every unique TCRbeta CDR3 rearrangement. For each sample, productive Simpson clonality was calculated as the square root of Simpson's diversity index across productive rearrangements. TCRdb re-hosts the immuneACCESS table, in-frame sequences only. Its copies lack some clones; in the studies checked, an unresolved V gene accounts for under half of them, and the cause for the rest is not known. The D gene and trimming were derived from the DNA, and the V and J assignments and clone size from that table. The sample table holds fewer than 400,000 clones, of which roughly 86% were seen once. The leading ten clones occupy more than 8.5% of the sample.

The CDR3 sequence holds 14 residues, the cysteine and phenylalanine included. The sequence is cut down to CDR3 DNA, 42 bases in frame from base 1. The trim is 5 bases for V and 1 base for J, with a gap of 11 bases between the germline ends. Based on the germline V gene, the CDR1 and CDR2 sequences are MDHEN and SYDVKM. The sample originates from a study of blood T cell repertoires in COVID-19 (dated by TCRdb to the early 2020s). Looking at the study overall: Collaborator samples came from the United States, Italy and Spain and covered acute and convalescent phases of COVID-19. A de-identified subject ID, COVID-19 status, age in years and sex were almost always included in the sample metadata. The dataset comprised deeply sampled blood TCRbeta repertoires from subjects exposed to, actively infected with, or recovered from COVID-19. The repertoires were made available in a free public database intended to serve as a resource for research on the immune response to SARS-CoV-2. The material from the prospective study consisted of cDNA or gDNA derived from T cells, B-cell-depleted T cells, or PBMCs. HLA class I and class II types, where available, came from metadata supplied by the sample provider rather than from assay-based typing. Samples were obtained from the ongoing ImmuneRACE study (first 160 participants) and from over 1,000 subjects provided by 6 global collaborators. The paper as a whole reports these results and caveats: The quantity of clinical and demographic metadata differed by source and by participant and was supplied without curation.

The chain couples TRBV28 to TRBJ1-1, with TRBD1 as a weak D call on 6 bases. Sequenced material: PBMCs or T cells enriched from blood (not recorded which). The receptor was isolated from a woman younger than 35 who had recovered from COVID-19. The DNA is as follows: TGTGCCAGCAGTCTCGGACAGACGAACACTGAAGCTTTCTTT. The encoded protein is CASSLGQTNTEAFF.